One sample yielded the 2 T cell receptor beta chains listed below, sequenced in a study of blood T cell repertoires in COVID-19 (dated by TCRdb to the early 2020s). The protocol used for the library was the immunoSEQ multiplex PCR assay. TCRdb holds this immuneACCESS table with in-frame rearrangements only. Some clones are missing; in checked studies, unresolved V genes explain under half, and the rest has no known cause. A total of 250,000 to 300,000 clones appear in this sample, 89% of them only once. The top ten hold 1.7% of the sample. Sequencing used PBMCs or T cells enriched from blood (not recorded which). The receptor source for this set is a middle-aged woman who had recovered from COVID-19.

This chain connects TRBV18 to TRBJ1-1; perhaps TRBD1 as D (5 bases). V lost 3 bases, J lost 1 base, and 9 bases lay in between. Germline-derived CDR1 and CDR2 are KGHSH and LQKENI. The CDR3 has 14 residues. In nucleotides, the CDR3 is TGTGCCAGCTCACCGAGCGGGGGGAACACTGAAGCTTTCTTT. Protein product: CASSPSGGNTEAFF.

The chain uses TRBV4-1 and TRBJ2-4; 14 bases agree with TRBD2. The V gene end was trimmed by 1 base and the J gene end by 0 bases; junction bases not matched to a gene: 2. Germline V gives CDR1 MGHRA, CDR2 YSYEKL. The CDR3 runs 18 residues. The CDR3 reads CASSQGLAGGRAKNIQYF. CDR3 bases: TGCGCCAGCAGCCAAGGACTAGCGGGAGGGAGAGCCAAAAACATTCAGTACTTC.